A selection of T cell receptor beta chains follows, all from one sample in a study of Graves' ophthalmopathy and Graves' hyperthyroidism. Each CDR3 protein gets one entry after TCRdb re-called the multiplex PCR reads with MiXCR. The sample yields hundreds of thousands of distinct CDR3 sequences, roughly 40% seen once. The source material was peripheral blood. These receptors came from an adult man with Graves' ophthalmopathy. Each CDR3 is given with its conserved first and last residue. The order of the fields is V gene, J gene, clone size, CDR3 protein. Some rows mark clone size as missing; the rest say once, few, many or name a class of expanded clone.

v_call: TRBV19
j_call: TRBJ1-4
clone_size: few
cdr3_aa: CASSMYWQQNEKLFF

v_call: TRBV10-3
j_call: TRBJ2-2
clone_size: -
cdr3_aa: CAISGGLAPGELFF

v_call: TRBV2
j_call: TRBJ2-5
clone_size: -
cdr3_aa: CASSLSGGTGGQETQYF

v_call: TRBV7-9
j_call: TRBJ2-7
clone_size: -
cdr3_aa: CASSLAHGSYEQYF

v_call: TRBV10-2
j_call: TRBJ2-7
clone_size: many
cdr3_aa: CASTPGRYEQYF

v_call: TRBV29-1
j_call: TRBJ1-5
clone_size: -
cdr3_aa: CSVTDRAGGPHQPQHF

v_call: TRBV9
j_call: TRBJ2-7
clone_size: -
cdr3_aa: CASSPNVGNPYEQYF

v_call: TRBV11-1
j_call: TRBJ2-6
clone_size: -
cdr3_aa: CASSLAPGDGANVLTF

v_call: TRBV12-3/TRBV12-4
j_call: TRBJ1-5
clone_size: -
cdr3_aa: CASSFPDRDGGDQPQHF

v_call: TRBV2
j_call: TRBJ1-5
clone_size: many
cdr3_aa: CASCPDRGMGQPQHF

v_call: TRBV2
j_call: TRBJ2-3
clone_size: -
cdr3_aa: CASSVYRGDTQYF

v_call: TRBV29-1
j_call: TRBJ2-5
clone_size: many
cdr3_aa: CSVCQTGDGETQYF

v_call: TRBV20-1
j_call: TRBJ1-5
clone_size: many
cdr3_aa: CSASRGSNQPQHF

v_call: TRBV11-2
j_call: TRBJ1-1
clone_size: many
cdr3_aa: CASSAKTVNTEAFF

v_call: TRBV10-3
j_call: TRBJ2-3
clone_size: -
cdr3_aa: CAISETGQDTQYF

v_call: TRBV2
j_call: TRBJ1-2
clone_size: many
cdr3_aa: CASRAGTGYPQRGYTF

v_call: TRBV5-5
j_call: TRBJ1-4
clone_size: -
cdr3_aa: CASSPRRTGAEKLFF